This T cell receptor (beta chain) was recorded in a study of blood T cell repertoires in COVID-19. The overall study: Spain, Italy and the United States supplied samples that represented acute and convalescent COVID-19. PBMCs, B-cell-depleted T cells, or T cells were the source of the cDNA or gDNA that made up the material.

Trimming left V 0 bases short and J 8 bases short, with 13 bases between. Germline V gives CDR1 MGHRA, CDR2 YSYEKL. The CDR3 runs 14 residues. How the authors handled the data: Reference gene primers were amplified, and this amplification served to estimate nucleated cell counts. TCRdb's table, derived via immunoSEQ multiplex PCR, lists solely in-frame clones and lacks some. D and trimming come from the DNA, and the V and J calls and clone size come from that table. The sample lists approximately 84,000 clones, about 70% occurring once. The rearrangement joins TRBV4-1 to TRBJ1-1; D unresolved. The clonotype originates from a man between 50 and 59 years old with active or convalescent COVID-19. Sample: peripheral blood. The CDR3 bases are TGCGCCAGCAGCCAAGATCAGGAGGGTAGAGAAGCTTTCTTT. Protein product: CASSQDQEGREAFF.